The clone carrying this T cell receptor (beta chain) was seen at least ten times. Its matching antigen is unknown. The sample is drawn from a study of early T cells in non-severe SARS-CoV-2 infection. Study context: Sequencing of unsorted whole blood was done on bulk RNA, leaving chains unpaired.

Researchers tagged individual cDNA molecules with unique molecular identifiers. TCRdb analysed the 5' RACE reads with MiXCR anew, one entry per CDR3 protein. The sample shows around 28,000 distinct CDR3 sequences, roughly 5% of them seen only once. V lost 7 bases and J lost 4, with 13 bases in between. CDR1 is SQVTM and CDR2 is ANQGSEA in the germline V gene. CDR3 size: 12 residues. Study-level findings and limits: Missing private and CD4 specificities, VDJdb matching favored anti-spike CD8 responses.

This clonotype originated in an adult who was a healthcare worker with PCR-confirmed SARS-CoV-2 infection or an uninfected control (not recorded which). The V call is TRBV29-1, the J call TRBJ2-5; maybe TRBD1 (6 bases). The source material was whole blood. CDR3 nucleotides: TGCAGCGCTGACCTAGGGGGAGAGACCCAGTACTTC. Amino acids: CSADLGGETQYF.